This TCR beta chain was captured in a study of cytomegalovirus exposure and HLA in healthy donors. 60 Vbeta and 13 Jbeta primers were used in PCR. Produced via immunoSEQ multiplex PCR; TCRdb's table is partial and in-frame only. The table lists fewer than 150,000 clones, approximately 70% of them singletons. Germline loops: CDR1 SGHDN, CDR2 FVKESK. V was pared by 6 bases and J by 7 bases, with 9 bases of the junction left unmatched. The length of the CDR3 is 14 residues. The specimen was PBMCs. The receptor was derived from a human donor in good health. This chain links TRBV14 with TRBJ2-7; 10 bases match TRBD1. CDR3 coding DNA: TGTGCCAGCAGACAATACGGACAGGGGGATGAGCAGTACTTC. Amino acid sequence: CASRQYGQGDEQYF.